The T cell receptor beta chain under discussion was sequenced for a study of T cell changes during pregnancy in multiple sclerosis. Some clones are missing from TCRdb's copy, which holds only in-frame ones; the method was immunoSEQ multiplex PCR. The table records fewer than 60,000 clones, approximately 92% of them present only once. This CDR3 spans 15 amino acids. From germline, CDR1 is SGHAT and CDR2 FQNNGV. V lost 3 bases to trimming and J lost 0 bases, with 11 bases between them. The chain links TRBV11-2 to TRBJ1-1, with a weak D call TRBD1 (6 bases). This receptor was identified in a female donor in good health, enrolled as a control in a pregnancy study. The sample in question was peripheral blood, obtained after pregnancy. CDR3 residues: CASSLTGTLNTEAFF. CDR3 in DNA: TGTGCCAGCAGCTTGACAGGAACTTTGAACACTGAAGCTTTCTTT.